This TCR beta chain comes out of a study of cytomegalovirus exposure and HLA in healthy donors. This clone was found once. The CDR3 length is 17 residues. TCRdb's copy holds only in-frame clones and misses some; the assay was immunoSEQ multiplex PCR. The sample lists more than 85,000 clones; over 85% were seen once. This sequence originates from a woman aged 18-30 years in good health and CMV-seronegative. V is TRBV1 and J is TRBJ2-2; TRBD2, as called in the table, went unchecked against the DNA. TRBV1 is flagged as a pseudogene. The sample taken for sequencing was PBMCs. The CDR3 DNA is TGCACCAGCAGCCCACAGTCTCCGGCGGGAGGTTCTGGGGAGCTGTTTTTT. Its protein product is CTSSPQSPAGGSGELFF.